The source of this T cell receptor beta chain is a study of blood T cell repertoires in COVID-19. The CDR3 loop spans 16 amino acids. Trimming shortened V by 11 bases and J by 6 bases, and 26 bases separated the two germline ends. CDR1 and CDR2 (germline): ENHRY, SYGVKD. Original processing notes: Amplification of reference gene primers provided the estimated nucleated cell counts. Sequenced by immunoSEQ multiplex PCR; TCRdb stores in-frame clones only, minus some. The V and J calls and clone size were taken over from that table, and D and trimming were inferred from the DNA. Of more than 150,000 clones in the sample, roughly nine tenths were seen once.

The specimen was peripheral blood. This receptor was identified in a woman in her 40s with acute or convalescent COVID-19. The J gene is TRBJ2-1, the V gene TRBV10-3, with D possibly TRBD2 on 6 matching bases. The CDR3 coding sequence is TGTGCCCTCGGGGTCCTTCAGGGAGGCGAAGGCAATGAGCAGTTCTTC. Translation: CALGVLQGGEGNEQFF.